The 9 T cell receptor beta chains below come from one sample, sequenced in a study of memory CD4+ T cells and cytomegalovirus serostatus. This table comes from immunoSEQ multiplex PCR, and its TCRdb copy is limited to in-frame clones, with some not included. The sample lists just over 45,000 clones, over 70% seen once, with 0.61% in the top ten. Single viable CD3+CD4+CD8-CD45RO+ cells were sorted as the memory CD4+ T cells. Sequences were obtained from memory CD4+ T cells from blood. These receptors all come from an adult in good health and CMV-seronegative.

This rearrangement joins TRBV7-9 to TRBJ2-7; TRBD2 agrees at 10 bases. CDR1 SEHNR and CDR2 FQNEAQ come from the germline V gene (reference sequence). Trimming took 4 bases from V and 4 from J; bases not matched to a gene: 4. The CDR3 extends over 14 amino acids. CDR3 bases: TGTGCCAGCAGCTCCGGACTAGCGGAATACGAGCAGTACTTC. Protein sequence: CASSSGLAEYEQYF.

This chain connects TRBV7-2 to TRBJ2-3; D call uncertain. This CDR3 is built from 18 residues. Trimming took off 1 base at V and 0 bases at J, with 17 bases between the two ends. CDR1 SGHTA and CDR2 FQGNSA come from the germline V gene. CDR3 DNA sequence: TGTGCCAGCAGCTTAGGATGGTGGGCAGGACCTAGCACAGATACGCAGTATTTT. Its protein product is CASSLGWWAGPSTDTQYF.

V is TRBV28 and J is TRBJ1-2, with unresolved D. Germline assignment: CDR1 MDHEN and CDR2 SYDVKM. This CDR3 has 13 amino acids. Between the trimmed V and J ends, which lost 4 bases and 5 bases, there was a span of 11 bases. The CDR3, as DNA: TGTGCCAGCAGTTGGGCGGCGAATTATGGCTACACCTTC. Residues: CASSWAANYGYTF.

V and J are TRBV7-9 and TRBJ1-5; TRBD1 matches at 11 bases. V trimming: 5 bases; J trimming: 7 bases; junction bases outside the gene matches: 7. The length of the CDR3 is 15 residues. In germline, CDR1 is SEHNR, CDR2 FQNEAQ (reference sequence). CDR3 nucleotide sequence: TGTGCCAGCAGCCTCGGACAGGGGGCCCTCCAGCCCCAGCATTTT. Protein product: CASSLGQGALQPQHF.

This clone was recorded only once. The V gene is TRBV5-1, the J gene TRBJ1-1; 8 bases match TRBD1. The CDR3 has 15 amino acids. V dropped 4 bases and J dropped 1; count of bases not matched to a gene: 6. Per germline, CDR1 SGHRS and CDR2 YFSETQ. The CDR3 sequence: CASSPGQAPNTEAFF. The CDR3 DNA reads TGCGCCAGCAGCCCGGGACAGGCGCCGAACACTGAAGCTTTCTTT.

The count of this clone is one. The rearrangement uses TRBV7-8 and TRBJ2-3, with no clear D. This CDR3 comprises 12 residues. Trimming took 9 bases from V and 6 from J, leaving 13 bases between them. Germline CDR1 and CDR2: SGHVS and FQNEAQ. The CDR3 bases are TGTGCCAGTGGACCGCGCCCTGATACGCAGTATTTT. Its translation: CASGPRPDTQYF. The variable domain in full, completed from reference TRBV7-8 and TRBJ2-3, reads GAGVSQSPRYKVAKRGQDVALRCDPISGHVSLFWYQQALGQGPEFLTYFQNEAQLDKSGLPSDRFFAERPEGSVSTLKIQRTQQEDSAVYLCASGPRPDTQYFGPGTRLTVL.

This chain connects TRBV11-2 to TRBJ1-3; D is perhaps TRBD1 (6 bases). From germline, CDR1 is SGHAT and CDR2 FQNNGV. Trimming shortened V by 5 bases and J by 3 bases, and 14 bases separated the two germline ends. This CDR3 has 15 residues. CDR3 loop: CASSQGSLDGNTIYF. As DNA, the CDR3 is TGTGCCAGCAGCCAGGGGTCGTTAGATGGAAACACCATATATTTT.

CDR3 sequence (DNA): TGTGCCAGCAGCTCCTCCGGGACAGGGTTAGAGCAGTACTTC. Translated: CASSSSGTGLEQYF. The chain combines TRBV7-2 with TRBJ2-7; 9 bases map to TRBD1. CDR3 length equals 14 residues. The germline gives CDR1 SGHTA, CDR2 FQGNSA. After removal of 4 bases from V and 7 bases from J, the junction contained 8 bases not matched to a gene.

The V call is TRBV6-1, the J call TRBJ1-4; the D gene is possibly TRBD1 (5 bases). Germline-derived CDR1 and CDR2 are MNHNS and SASEGT. The ends were cut back, 6 bases at V and 8 bases at J, with 10 bases in the middle. This CDR3 contains 12 residues. This CDR3 reads CASRGSGEKLFF. The DNA of the CDR3 is TGTGCCAGCAGGGGGTCAGGGGAAAAACTGTTTTTT.